The entry that follows covers one T cell receptor (beta chain) sequence. The sample belongs to a study of T cell responses to AZD1222 COVID-19 vaccine. The CDR3 has 16 residues. J was trimmed by 0 bases and V by 5 bases; bases with no gene match: 9. Germline CDR1 is SGHAT and CDR2 is FQDESV (reference sequence). This table comes from immunoSEQ multiplex PCR, and its TCRdb copy is limited to in-frame clones, with some not included. The data show about 140,000 clones, about nine tenths seen once. The receptor was derived from an adult in good health. Source: peripheral blood, taken on day 0 of AZD1222 vaccination. The V call is TRBV11-1, the J call TRBJ2-7, with 8 bases matching TRBD1. CDR3: CASSRRQGTVSYEQYF. CDR3 in DNA: TGTGCCAGCAGCCGTAGACAGGGGACCGTCTCCTACGAGCAGTACTTC.